What follows are 2 T cell receptor beta chains derived from one specimen sequenced in a study of T-cell memory formation after mild COVID-19. Each CDR3 protein is one row after TCRdb ran MiXCR on the 5' RACE reads. Altogether roughly 550,000 distinct CDR3 sequences are present, roughly 22% being singletons, with the ten largest covering approximately 13%. Sequenced input: PBMCs or a T cell subset sorted from them (not recorded which). The receptor set was obtained from an adult woman who had mild COVID-19 (a few samples of this study predate the infection). Cell type and time point are not known.

The chain links TRBV20-1 to TRBJ1-1; possibly TRBD1 for D (5 bases). Per the germline V gene, CDR1 is DFQATT and CDR2 is SNEGSKA (reference sequence). CDR3 size: 14 residues. V lost 6 bases, J lost 0 bases, and 14 bases lay in between. The CDR3 reads CSAQSKGLNTEAFF. The CDR3 region has the DNA TGCAGTGCCCAGTCTAAGGGGTTGAACACTGAAGCTTTCTTT.

CDR3 in DNA: TGTGCCAGCAGTTTATCTCGGGACTCTATTGGGGGTAATGAAAAACTGTTTTTT. Translating it yields CASSLSRDSIGGNEKLFF. The chain employs TRBV12-3 or TRBV12-4 and TRBJ1-4; perhaps TRBD1 as D (5 bases). With 2 bases removed from V and 4 bases from J, the gap between germline ends came to 20 bases. The CDR3 length is 18 residues.